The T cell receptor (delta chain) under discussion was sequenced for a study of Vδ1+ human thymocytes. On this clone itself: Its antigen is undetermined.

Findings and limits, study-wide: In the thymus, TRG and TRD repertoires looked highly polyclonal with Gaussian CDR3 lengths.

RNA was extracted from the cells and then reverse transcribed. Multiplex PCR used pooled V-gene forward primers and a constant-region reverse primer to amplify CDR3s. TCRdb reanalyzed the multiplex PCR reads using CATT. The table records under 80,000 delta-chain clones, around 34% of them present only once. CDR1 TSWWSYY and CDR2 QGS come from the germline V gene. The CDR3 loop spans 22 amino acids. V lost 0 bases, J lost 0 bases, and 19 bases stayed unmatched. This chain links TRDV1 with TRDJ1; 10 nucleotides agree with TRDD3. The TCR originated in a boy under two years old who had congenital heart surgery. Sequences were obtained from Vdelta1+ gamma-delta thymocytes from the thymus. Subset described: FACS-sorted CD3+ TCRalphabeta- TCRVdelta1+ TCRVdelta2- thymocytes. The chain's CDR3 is CALGELGLTGRYWGIDTDKLIF. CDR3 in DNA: TGTGCTCTTGGGGAACTCGGACTCACAGGTCGGTACTGGGGGATTGACACCGATAAACTCATCTTT.